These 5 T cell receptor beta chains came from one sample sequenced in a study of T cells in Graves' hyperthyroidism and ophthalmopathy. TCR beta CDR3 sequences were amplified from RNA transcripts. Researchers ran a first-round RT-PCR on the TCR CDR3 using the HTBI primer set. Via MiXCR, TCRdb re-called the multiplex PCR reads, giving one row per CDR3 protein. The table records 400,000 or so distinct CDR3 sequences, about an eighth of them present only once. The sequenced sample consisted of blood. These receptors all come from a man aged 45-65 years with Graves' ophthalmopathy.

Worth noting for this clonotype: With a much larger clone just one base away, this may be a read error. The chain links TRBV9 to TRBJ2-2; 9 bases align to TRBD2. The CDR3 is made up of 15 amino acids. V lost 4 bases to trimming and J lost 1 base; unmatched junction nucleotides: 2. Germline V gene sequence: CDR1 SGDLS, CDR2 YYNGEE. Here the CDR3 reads CASSQTSGNTGELFF. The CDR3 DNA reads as TGTGCCAGCAGCCAGACTAGCGGGAACACCGGGGAGCTGTTTTTT.

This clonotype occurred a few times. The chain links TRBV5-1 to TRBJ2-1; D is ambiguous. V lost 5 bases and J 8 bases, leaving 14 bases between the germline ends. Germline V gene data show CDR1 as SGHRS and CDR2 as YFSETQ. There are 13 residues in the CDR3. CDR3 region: CASRPPASDEQFF. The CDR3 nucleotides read TGCGCCAGCAGGCCCCCAGCCAGCGATGAGCAGTTCTTC.

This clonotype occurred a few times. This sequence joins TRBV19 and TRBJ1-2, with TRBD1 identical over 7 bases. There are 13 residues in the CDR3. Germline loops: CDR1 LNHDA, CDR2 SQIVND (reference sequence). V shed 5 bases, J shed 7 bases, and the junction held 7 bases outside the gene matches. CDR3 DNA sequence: TGTGCCAGTAGTTACAGGGGAAACGGTGGCTACACCTTC. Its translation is CASSYRGNGGYTF.

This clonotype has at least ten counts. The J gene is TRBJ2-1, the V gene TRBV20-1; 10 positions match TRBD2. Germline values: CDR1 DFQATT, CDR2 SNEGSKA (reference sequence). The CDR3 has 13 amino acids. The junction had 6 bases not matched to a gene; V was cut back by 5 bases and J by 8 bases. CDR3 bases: TGCAGTGCTTCAGCGGGAGGGCAGTATGAGCAGTTCTTC. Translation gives CSASAGGQYEQFF.

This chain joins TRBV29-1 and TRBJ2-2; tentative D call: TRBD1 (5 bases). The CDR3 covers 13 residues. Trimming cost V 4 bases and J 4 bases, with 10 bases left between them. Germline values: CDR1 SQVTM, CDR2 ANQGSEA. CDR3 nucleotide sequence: TGCAGCGTTGGGCAGGGTGCCACCGGGGAGCTGTTTTTT. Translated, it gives CSVGQGATGELFF.